This T cell receptor (beta chain) was observed in a study of blood T cells in healthy people across ages. General study results and limits: Donor CMV status, an unknown factor, possibly confounded changes in expanded clonotypes. Unsorted PBMCs ruled out conclusive naive versus antigen-experienced comparison.

There are many counts of this clonotype. Its specificity is unknown. Combining a sample-barcoded 5' primer with a J-beta primer mix, a second PCR ran for about 7 to 11 cycles. Template switching added a 12-random-nucleotide identifier to every cDNA molecule. TCRdb used MiXCR to reprocess the 5' RACE reads, holding one entry per CDR3 protein. The repertoire holds 900,000 to 950,000 distinct CDR3 sequences, with 29% as singletons. This CDR3 comprises 13 residues. V was clipped by 4 bases and J by 6 bases, with 13 bases between them. Germline assignment: CDR1 SQVTM and CDR2 ANQGSEA. These data also formed part of another study, on T cells of mothers and their children.

The sample was blood. This sequence joins TRBV29-1 and TRBJ2-1; tentatively, D is TRBD1 or TRBD2 (5 bases each). The sequence came from a woman between 40 and 55 years old in good health. The CDR3 DNA is TGCAGCGTTGTGTGGGGGATGGGCAATGAGCAGTTCTTC. The encoded protein is CSVVWGMGNEQFF.